This T cell receptor beta chain was recovered during a study of memory CD4+ T cells and cytomegalovirus serostatus. This table comes from immunoSEQ multiplex PCR, and its TCRdb copy is limited to in-frame clones, with some not included. The sample has roughly 50,000 clones, approximately 86% seen once; the top ten hold roughly 0.5%. The sort gate was single viable CD3+CD4+CD8-CD45RO+ cells for memory CD4+ T cells. CD4+ T cells were isolated by positive magnetic selection. Study-wide results and limits: Each of 65 to 70 CMV-associated TCRbeta sequences occurred in one to five individuals.

Germline loops: CDR1 LGHNA, CDR2 YNFKEQ. V was pared by 0 bases and J by 11 bases, with 13 bases between. The CDR3 contains 13 residues. On this clone itself: Its matching antigen is unknown.

This clonotype was sampled from an adult in good health and CMV-seronegative. Some clones in this sample may be carry-over from other donors' samples. V gene TRBV4-2 combines with J gene TRBJ1-1, with D uncertain. The sample taken for sequencing was memory CD4+ T cells from blood. The CDR3: CASSQDGPRRAFF. The DNA for the CDR3 is TGTGCCAGCAGCCAAGACGGACCCCGACGGGCTTTCTTT.